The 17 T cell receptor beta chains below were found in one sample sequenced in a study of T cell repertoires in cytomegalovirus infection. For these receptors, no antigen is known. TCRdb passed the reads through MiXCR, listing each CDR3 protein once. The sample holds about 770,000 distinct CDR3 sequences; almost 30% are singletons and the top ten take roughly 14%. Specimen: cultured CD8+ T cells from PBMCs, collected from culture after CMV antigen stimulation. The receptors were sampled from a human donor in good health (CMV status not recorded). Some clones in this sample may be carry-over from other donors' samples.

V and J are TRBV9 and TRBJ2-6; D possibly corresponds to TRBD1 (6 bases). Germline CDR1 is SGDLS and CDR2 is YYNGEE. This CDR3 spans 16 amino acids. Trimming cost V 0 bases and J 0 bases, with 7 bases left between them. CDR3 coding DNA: TGTGCCAGCAGCGTAGGACAGGACTCTGGGGCCAACGTCCTGACTTTC. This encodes CASSVGQDSGANVLTF.

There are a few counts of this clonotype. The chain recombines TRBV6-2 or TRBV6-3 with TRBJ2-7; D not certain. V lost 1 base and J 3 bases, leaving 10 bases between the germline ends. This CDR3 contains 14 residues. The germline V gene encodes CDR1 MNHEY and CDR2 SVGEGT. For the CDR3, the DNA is TGTGCCAGCAGTTACTATGGGAACTACTACGAGCAGTACGTC. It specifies CASSYYGNYYEQYV.

Here the CDR3 DNA reads TGTGCCAGCAGTGAGTTTTGGGAAGGACCCTATAATTCACCCCTCCACTTT. Translated: CASSEFWEGPYNSPLHF. This chain connects TRBV27 to TRBJ1-6; D remains ambiguous. Trimming left V 5 bases short and J 2 bases short, with 16 bases between. CDR3 length: 17 residues. Germline CDR1 reads MNHEY; CDR2 reads SMNVEV (reference sequence).

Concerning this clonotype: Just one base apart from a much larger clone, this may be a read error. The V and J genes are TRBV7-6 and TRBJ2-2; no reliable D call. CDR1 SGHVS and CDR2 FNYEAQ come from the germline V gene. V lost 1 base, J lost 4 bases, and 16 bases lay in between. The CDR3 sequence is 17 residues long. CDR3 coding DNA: TGTGCCAGCAGCTTAGTGTCCACAACACGCGGCACCGGGGAGCTGTTTTTT. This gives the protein CASSLVSTTRGTGELFF.

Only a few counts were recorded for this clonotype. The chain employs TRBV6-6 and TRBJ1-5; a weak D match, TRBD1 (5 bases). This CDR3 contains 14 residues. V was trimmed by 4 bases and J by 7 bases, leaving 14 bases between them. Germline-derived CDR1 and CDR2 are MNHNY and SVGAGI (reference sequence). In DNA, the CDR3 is TGTGCCAGCAGTTTCAGGGTATCGGGACAGCCCCAGCATTTT. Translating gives CASSFRVSGQPQHF.

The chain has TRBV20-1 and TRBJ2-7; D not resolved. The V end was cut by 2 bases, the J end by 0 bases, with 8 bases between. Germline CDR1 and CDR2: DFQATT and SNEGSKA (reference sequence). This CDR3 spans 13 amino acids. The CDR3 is CSARSRSSYEQYF. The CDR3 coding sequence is TGCAGTGCTAGATCCAGGAGCTCCTACGAGCAGTACTTC.

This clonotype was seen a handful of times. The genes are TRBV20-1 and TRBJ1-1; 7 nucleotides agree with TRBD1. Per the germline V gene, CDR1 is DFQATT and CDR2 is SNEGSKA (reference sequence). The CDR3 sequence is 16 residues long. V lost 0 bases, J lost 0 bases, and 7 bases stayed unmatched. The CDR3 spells CSARDRQGQMNTEAFF. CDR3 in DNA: TGCAGTGCTAGAGATCGACAGGGTCAGATGAACACTGAAGCTTTCTTT.

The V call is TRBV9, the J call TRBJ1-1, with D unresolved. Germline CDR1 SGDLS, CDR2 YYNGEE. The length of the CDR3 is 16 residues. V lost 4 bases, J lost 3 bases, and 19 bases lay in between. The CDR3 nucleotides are TGTGCCAGCAGCCCCTTTCCGACAAGGACGGACACTGAAGCTTTCTTT. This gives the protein CASSPFPTRTDTEAFF.

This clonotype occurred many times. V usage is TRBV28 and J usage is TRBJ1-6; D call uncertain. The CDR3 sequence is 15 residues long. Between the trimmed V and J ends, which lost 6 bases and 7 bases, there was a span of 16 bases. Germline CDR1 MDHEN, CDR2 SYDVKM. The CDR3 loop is CASRHPVLGNSPLHF. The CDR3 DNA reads TGTGCCAGCAGGCATCCGGTATTGGGGAATTCACCCCTCCACTTT.

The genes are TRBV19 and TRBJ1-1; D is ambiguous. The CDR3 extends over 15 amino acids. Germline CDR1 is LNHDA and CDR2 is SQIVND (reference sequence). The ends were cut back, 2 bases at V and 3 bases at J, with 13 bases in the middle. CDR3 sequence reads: CASSIKEGADTEAFF. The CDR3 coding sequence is TGTGCCAGTAGTATAAAGGAGGGCGCGGACACTGAAGCTTTCTTT.

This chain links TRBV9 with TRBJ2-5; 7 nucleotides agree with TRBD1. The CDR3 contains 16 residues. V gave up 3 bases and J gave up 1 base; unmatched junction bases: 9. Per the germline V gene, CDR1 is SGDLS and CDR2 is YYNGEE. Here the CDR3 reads CASSGFRDRGQETQYF. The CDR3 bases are TGTGCCAGCAGCGGCTTCCGGGACAGAGGCCAAGAGACCCAGTACTTC.

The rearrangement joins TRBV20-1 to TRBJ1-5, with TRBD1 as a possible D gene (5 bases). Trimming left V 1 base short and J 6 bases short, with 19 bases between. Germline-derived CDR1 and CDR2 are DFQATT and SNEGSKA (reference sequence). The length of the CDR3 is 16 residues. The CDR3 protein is CSARGSGTQSTQPQHF. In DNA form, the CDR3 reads TGCAGTGCTAGAGGTTCCGGGACCCAGTCCACTCAGCCCCAGCATTTT.

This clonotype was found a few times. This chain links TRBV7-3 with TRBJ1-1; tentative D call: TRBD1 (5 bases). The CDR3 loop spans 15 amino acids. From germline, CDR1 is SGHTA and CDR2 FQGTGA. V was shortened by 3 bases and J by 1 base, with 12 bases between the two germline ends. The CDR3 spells CASSLTGTPNTEAFF. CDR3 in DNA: TGTGCCAGCAGCTTGACCGGGACCCCGAACACTGAAGCTTTCTTT. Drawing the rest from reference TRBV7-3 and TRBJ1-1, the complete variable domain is GAGVSQTPSNKVTEKGKYVELRCDPISGHTALYWYRQSLGQGPEFLIYFQGTGAADDSGLPNDRFFAVRPEGSVSTLKIQRTERGDSAVYLCASSLTGTPNTEAFFGQGTRLTVV.

This CDR3 is CASSLKGNNNEQFF. Written as DNA, the CDR3 is TGTGCCAGCAGCTTAAAAGGGAACAACAATGAGCAGTTCTTC. This chain joins TRBV7-9 and TRBJ2-1; D gene unclear. Per germline, CDR1 SEHNR and CDR2 FQNEAQ (reference sequence). The V end lost 2 bases, the J end lost 5 bases, and 10 bases lay between the germline ends. This CDR3 region has 14 residues.

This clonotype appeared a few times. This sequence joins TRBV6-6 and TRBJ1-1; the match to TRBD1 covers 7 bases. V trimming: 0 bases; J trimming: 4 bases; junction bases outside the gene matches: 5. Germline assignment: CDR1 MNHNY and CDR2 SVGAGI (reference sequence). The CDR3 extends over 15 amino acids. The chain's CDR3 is CASSYSTGLSTEAFF. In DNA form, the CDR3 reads TGTGCCAGCAGTTACTCGACAGGGCTCAGCACTGAAGCTTTCTTT.

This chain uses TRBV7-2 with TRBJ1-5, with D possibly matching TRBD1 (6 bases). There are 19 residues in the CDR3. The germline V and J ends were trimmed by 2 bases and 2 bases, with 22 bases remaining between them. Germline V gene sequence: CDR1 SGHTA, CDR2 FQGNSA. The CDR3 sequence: CASSLRGVGRGPGNQPQHF. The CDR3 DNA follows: TGTGCCAGCAGCTTAAGGGGGGTTGGGCGGGGGCCGGGCAATCAGCCCCAGCATTTT.

DNA of the CDR3: TGTGCCAGCAGCCAGTCCTCGTTCCGCTCCTACAATGAGCAGTTCTTC. As protein: CASSQSSFRSYNEQFF. V and J are TRBV3-1 and TRBJ2-1; no firm D call. Germline V gene data show CDR1 as LGHDT and CDR2 as YNNKEL (reference sequence). V was cut by 3 bases and J by 0 bases, with 12 bases left in between. The CDR3 extends over 16 amino acids.